The entry below gives a single T cell receptor (beta chain) sequence along with its context. The source of the sample is a study of blood T cell repertoires in COVID-19. Across the whole study: Specimens from acute and convalescent COVID-19 originated in the United States, Italy and Spain. T cells, B-cell-depleted T cells, or PBMCs provided the cDNA or gDNA that served as material.

The CDR3 has 16 amino acids. The V gene's germline CDR1 is SGHTA and CDR2 FQGNSA. Trimming removed 2 bases from V and 3 bases from J; junction bases left unmatched: 5. Per the authors' pipeline: The authors estimated nucleated cell counts from reference gene primer amplification. Sequencing was performed with immunoSEQ multiplex PCR; in TCRdb, only in-frame clones are kept and a portion is missing. V, J and clone size derive from that table, while D and trimming were established from the DNA sequence. The repertoire has about 33,000 clones, 65% to 90% of them found once; the top ten carry under 8%. The chain has TRBV7-2 and TRBJ2-3; 10 positions match TRBD2. This clonotype was sampled from a man in his 60s with active COVID-19. Material: peripheral blood. The CDR3, as DNA: TGTGCCAGCAGCTTAAAGAGCGGGAGGGGGACAGATACGCAGTATTTT. Amino acids: CASSLKSGRGTDTQYF.